This TCR beta chain was captured in a study of T cell repertoires in cytomegalovirus infection. Study at large: Well-studied HLA-B-restricted epitopes and recently identified HLA-C-restricted epitopes of CMV were both used in the study. Matching HLA type, along with CMV infection, was indicated by public TCR beta signatures.

The CDR3 consists of 17 residues. J gave up 1 base and V 0 bases, and 7 bases lay outside the gene matches. CDR1 is DFQATT, CDR2 SNEGSKA, per germline (reference sequence). This clonotype was counted a few times. Its antigen is undetermined. One entry per CDR3 protein results from TCRdb running MiXCR on the reads. The sample yields 700,000 to 950,000 distinct CDR3 sequences, approximately 32% seen once. Study-wide points: HLA-C-restricted TCR beta clonotypes specific for CMV led the ex vivo response.

Sequences were derived from cultured CD8+ T cells from PBMCs, sampled from culture after CMV antigen stimulation. This sequence joins TRBV20-1 and TRBJ2-5; 11 nucleotides match TRBD2. This TCR came from a human donor in good health (CMV status not recorded). Some clones in this sample may be carry-over from other donors' samples. CDR3 bases: TGCAGTGCTAGAGAAAGGAAGGGACTAGCGGCCCAAGAGACCCAGTACTTC. Protein: CSARERKGLAAQETQYF.